These T cell receptor beta chains were read from a single sample in a study of blood T cell repertoires in COVID-19. TCRdb's table, derived via immunoSEQ multiplex PCR, lists solely in-frame clones and lacks some. The top ten clones hold 2.5% to 3.5% of a sample with around 15,000 clones, around 92% of them seen once. Source material: peripheral blood. The receptors stem from a human donor in a cohort sampled during active COVID-19. The CDR3 runs from the conserved cysteine through the conserved F or W. The D gene is left open where the match is weak. Some rows have no size entry. The others give once, few or many, or a class for an expanded clone.

abundance: -; d_gene: -; v_gene: TRBV3-1/TRBV3-2; j_gene: TRBJ1-1; CDR3aa: CASSPLGDTEAFF; CDR3nt: TGTGCCAGCAGCCCGCTCGGGGACACTGAAGCTTTCTTT
abundance: -; d_gene: -; v_gene: TRBV3-1/TRBV3-2; j_gene: TRBJ2-3; CDR3aa: CASSQTRDTQYF; CDR3nt: TGTGCCAGCAGCCAAACTAGAGATACGCAGTATTTT
abundance: -; d_gene: -; v_gene: TRBV10-1; j_gene: TRBJ2-1; CDR3aa: CASSEGRVVQFF; CDR3nt: TGCGCCAGCAGTGAGGGTAGAGTTGTCCAGTTCTTC
abundance: once; d_gene: -; v_gene: TRBV4-2; j_gene: TRBJ1-1; CDR3aa: CASSQKRATEAFF; CDR3nt: TGTGCCAGCAGCCAAAAGAGGGCGACTGAAGCTTTCTTT
abundance: -; d_gene: -; v_gene: TRBV2; j_gene: TRBJ2-6; CDR3aa: CASRVQEFQSGANVLTF; CDR3nt: TGTGCCAGCAGGGTACAGGAATTTCAGTCTGGGGCCAACGTCCTGACTTTC
abundance: -; d_gene: -; v_gene: TRBV5-1; j_gene: TRBJ2-6; CDR3aa: CASTEQVSGANVLTF; CDR3nt: TGCGCCAGCACCGAGCAGGTCTCTGGGGCCAACGTCCTGACTTTC
abundance: -; d_gene: TRBD1; v_gene: TRBV11-2; j_gene: TRBJ2-2; CDR3aa: CASSLGPQGFTGELFF; CDR3nt: TGTGCCAGCAGCTTAGGGCCACAGGGGTTCACCGGGGAGCTGTTTTTT
abundance: -; d_gene: TRBD1; v_gene: TRBV6-5; j_gene: TRBJ1-4; CDR3aa: CASSQGATNEKLFF; CDR3nt: TGTGCCAGCAGCCAGGGGGCCACTAATGAAAAACTGTTTTTT
abundance: once; d_gene: -; v_gene: TRBV9; j_gene: TRBJ2-5; CDR3aa: CASSVGGGQGETQYF; CDR3nt: TGTGCCAGCAGCGTAGGGGGGGGGCAGGGGGAGACCCAGTACTTC
abundance: few; d_gene: -; v_gene: TRBV25-1; j_gene: TRBJ1-2; CDR3aa: CASSDYETGLDRFYGYTF; CDR3nt: TGTGCCAGCAGTGACTACGAAACGGGCCTTGACAGATTCTATGGCTACACCTTC
abundance: -; d_gene: TRBD1; v_gene: TRBV30; j_gene: TRBJ2-5; CDR3aa: CAWSVSLGQQETQYF; CDR3nt: TGTGCCTGGAGTGTAAGTTTGGGACAGCAAGAGACCCAGTACTTC
abundance: -; d_gene: TRBD1; v_gene: TRBV3-1/TRBV3-2; j_gene: TRBJ1-2; CDR3aa: CASSHTGVGYGYTF; CDR3nt: TGTGCCAGCAGCCATACAGGGGTCGGCTATGGCTACACCTTC
abundance: -; d_gene: TRBD2; v_gene: TRBV2; j_gene: TRBJ2-1; CDR3aa: CASSEARSGGSGYNEQFF; CDR3nt: TGTGCCAGCAGTGAAGCGCGGAGCGGGGGCTCTGGTTACAATGAGCAGTTCTTC
abundance: -; d_gene: TRBD1; v_gene: TRBV5-1; j_gene: TRBJ1-1; CDR3aa: CASSLGRGETEAFF; CDR3nt: TGCGCCAGCAGCTTGGGCAGGGGGGAGACTGAAGCTTTCTTT
abundance: once; d_gene: -; v_gene: TRBV7-8; j_gene: TRBJ1-5; CDR3aa: CASSSGSQPQHF; CDR3nt: TGTGCCAGCAGCTCTGGGAGTCAGCCCCAGCATTTT
abundance: -; d_gene: TRBD1; v_gene: TRBV5-1; j_gene: TRBJ1-2; CDR3aa: CASSLGTGASYGYTF; CDR3nt: TGCGCCAGCAGCTTGGGGACAGGGGCCTCCTATGGCTACACCTTC